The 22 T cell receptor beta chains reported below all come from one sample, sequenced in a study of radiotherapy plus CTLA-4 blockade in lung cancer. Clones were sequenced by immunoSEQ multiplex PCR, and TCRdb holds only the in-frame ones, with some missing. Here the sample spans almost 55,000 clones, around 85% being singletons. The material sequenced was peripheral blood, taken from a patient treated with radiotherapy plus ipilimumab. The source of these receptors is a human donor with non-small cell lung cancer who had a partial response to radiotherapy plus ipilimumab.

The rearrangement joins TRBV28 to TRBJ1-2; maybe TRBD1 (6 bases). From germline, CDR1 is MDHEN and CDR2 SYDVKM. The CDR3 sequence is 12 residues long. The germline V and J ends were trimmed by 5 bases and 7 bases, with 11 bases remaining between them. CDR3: CASSPGAGGYTF. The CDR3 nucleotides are TGTGCCAGCAGTCCAGGGGCGGGTGGCTACACCTTC.

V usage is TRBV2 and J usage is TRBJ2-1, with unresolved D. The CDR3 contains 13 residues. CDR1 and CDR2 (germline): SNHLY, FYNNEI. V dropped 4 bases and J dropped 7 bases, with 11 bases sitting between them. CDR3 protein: CASSVQVGNEQFF. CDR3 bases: TGTGCCAGCAGTGTGCAGGTTGGTAATGAGCAGTTCTTC.

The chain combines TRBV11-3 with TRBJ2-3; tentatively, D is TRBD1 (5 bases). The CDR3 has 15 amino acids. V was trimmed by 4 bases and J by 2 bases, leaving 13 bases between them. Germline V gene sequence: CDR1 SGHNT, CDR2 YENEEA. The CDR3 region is CASSSRQSNTDTQYF. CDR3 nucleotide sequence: TGTGCCAGCAGCTCTAGACAGAGTAACACAGATACGCAGTATTTT.

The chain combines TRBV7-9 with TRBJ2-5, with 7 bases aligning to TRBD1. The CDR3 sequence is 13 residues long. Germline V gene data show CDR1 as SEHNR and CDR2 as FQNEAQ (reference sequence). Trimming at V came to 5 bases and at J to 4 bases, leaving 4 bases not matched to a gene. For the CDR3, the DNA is TGTGCCAGCAGCCCGAGGGGGCCAGAGACCCAGTACTTC. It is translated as CASSPRGPETQYF. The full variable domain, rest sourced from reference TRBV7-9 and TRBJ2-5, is DTGVSQNPRHKITKRGQNVTFRCDPISEHNRLYWYRQTLGQGPEFLTYFQNEAQLEKSRLLSDRFSAERPKGSFSTLEIQRTEQGDSAMYLCASSPRGPETQYFGPGTRLLVL.

Here the CDR3 reads CASSLYGLIYNSPLHF. For the CDR3, the DNA is TGTGCCAGCAGCCTCTATGGGCTGATATATAATTCACCCCTCCACTTT. The chain links TRBV27 to TRBJ1-6, with unresolved D. Germline CDR1 reads MNHEY; CDR2 reads SMNVEV (reference sequence). Trimming removed 6 bases from V and 4 bases from J, with 16 bases in between. The CDR3 runs 16 residues.

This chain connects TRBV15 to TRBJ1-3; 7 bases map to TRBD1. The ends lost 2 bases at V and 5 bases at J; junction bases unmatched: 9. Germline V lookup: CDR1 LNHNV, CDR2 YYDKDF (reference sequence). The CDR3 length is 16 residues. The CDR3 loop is CATSRPTGYLRNTIYF. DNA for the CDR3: TGTGCCACCAGCAGACCGACAGGGTATCTGCGAAACACCATATATTTT. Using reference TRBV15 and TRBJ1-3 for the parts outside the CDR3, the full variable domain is DAMVIQNPRYQVTQFGKPVTLSCSQTLNHNVMYWYQQKSSQAPKLLFHYYDKDFNNEADTPDNFQSRRPNTSFCFLDIRSPGLGDTAMYLCATSRPTGYLRNTIYFGEGSWLTVV.

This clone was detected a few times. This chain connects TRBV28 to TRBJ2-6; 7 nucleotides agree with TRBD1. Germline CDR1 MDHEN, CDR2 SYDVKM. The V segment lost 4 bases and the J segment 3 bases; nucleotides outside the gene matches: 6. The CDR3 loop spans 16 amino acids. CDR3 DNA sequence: TGTGCCAGCAGTTCCTATACAGGGGTTGGGGCCAACGTCCTGACTTTC. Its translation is CASSSYTGVGANVLTF.

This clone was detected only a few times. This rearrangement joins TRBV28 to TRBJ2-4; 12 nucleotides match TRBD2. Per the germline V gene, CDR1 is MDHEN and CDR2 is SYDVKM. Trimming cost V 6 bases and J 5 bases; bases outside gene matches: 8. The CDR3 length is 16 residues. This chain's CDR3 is CASSQGLAGSQNIQYF. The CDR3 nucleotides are TGTGCCAGCAGCCAAGGACTAGCGGGGAGTCAAAACATTCAGTACTTC.

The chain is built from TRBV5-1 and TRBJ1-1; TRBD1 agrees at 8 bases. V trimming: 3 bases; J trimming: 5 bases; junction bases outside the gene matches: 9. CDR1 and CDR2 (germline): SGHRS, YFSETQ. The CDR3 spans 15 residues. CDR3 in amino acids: CASSWGTGVGTEAFF. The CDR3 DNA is TGCGCCAGCAGCTGGGGGACAGGAGTGGGTACTGAAGCTTTCTTT.

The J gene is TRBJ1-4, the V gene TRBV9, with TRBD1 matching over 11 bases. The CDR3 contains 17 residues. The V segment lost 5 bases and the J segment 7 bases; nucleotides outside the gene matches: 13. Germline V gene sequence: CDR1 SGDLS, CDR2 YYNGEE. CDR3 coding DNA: TGTGCCAGCAGTTCAACCGGGACAGGGGGTCGAGGTGAAAAACTGTTTTTT. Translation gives CASSSTGTGGRGEKLFF.

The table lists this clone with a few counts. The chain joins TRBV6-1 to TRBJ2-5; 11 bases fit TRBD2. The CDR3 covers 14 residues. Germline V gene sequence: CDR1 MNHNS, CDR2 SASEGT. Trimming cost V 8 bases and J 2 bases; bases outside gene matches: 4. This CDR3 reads CASVRLAGQETQYF. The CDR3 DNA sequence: TGTGCCAGCGTGCGACTAGCGGGGCAAGAGACCCAGTACTTC.

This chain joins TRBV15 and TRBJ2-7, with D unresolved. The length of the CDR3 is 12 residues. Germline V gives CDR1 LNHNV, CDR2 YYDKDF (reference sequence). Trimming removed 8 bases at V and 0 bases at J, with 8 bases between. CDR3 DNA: TGTGCCACCTCAGAGGACTCCTACGAGCAGTACTTC. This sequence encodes CATSEDSYEQYF. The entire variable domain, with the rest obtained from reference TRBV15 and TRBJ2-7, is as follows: DAMVIQNPRYQVTQFGKPVTLSCSQTLNHNVMYWYQQKSSQAPKLLFHYYDKDFNNEADTPDNFQSRRPNTSFCFLDIRSPGLGDTAMYLCATSEDSYEQYFGPGTRLTVT.

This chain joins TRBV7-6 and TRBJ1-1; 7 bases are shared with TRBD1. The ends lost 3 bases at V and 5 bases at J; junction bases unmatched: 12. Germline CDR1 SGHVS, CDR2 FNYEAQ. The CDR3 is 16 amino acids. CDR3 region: CASSFNLPGQSTEAFF. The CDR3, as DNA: TGTGCCAGCAGCTTCAATCTACCGGGACAGTCGACTGAAGCTTTCTTT.

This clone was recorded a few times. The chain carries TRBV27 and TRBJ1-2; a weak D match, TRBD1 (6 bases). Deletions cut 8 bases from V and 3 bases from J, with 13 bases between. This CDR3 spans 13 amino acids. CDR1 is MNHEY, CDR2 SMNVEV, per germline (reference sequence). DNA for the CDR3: TGTGCCAGCGGTAACACAGGGCACTATGGCTACACCTTC. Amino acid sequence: CASGNTGHYGYTF.

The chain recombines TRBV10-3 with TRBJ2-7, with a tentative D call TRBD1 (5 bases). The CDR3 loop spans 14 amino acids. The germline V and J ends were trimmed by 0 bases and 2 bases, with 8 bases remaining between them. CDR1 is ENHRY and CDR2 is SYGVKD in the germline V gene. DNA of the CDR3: TGTGCCATCAGTGAGTCTGACAGCACCTACGAGCAGTACTTC. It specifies CAISESDSTYEQYF.

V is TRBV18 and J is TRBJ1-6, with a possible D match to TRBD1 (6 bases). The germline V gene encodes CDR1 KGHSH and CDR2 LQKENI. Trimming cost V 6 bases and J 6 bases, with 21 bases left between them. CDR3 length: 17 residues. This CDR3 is CASSLLPSGDGNSPLHF. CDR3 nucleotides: TGTGCCAGCTCCCTACTTCCATCAGGGGACGGTAATTCACCCCTCCACTTT.

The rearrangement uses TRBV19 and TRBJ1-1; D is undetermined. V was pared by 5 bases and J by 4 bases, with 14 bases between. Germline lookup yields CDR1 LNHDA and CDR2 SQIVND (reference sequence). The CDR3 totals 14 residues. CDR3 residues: CASSVSTAGTEAFF. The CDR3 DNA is TGTGCCAGTAGTGTGAGCACTGCTGGCACTGAAGCTTTCTTT.

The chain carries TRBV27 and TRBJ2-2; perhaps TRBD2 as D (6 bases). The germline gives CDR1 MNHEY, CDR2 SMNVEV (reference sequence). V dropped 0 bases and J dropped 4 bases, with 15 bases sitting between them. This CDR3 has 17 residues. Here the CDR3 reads CASSLSTWRGGTGELFF. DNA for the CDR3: TGTGCCAGCAGTTTATCGACCTGGCGGGGTGGCACCGGGGAGCTGTTTTTT.

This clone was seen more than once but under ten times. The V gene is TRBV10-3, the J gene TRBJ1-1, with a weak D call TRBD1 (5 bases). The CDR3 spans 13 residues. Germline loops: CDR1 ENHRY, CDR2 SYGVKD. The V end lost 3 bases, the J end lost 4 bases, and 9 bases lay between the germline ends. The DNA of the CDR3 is TGTGCCATCAGTGAAGTAGGGGCCACTGAAGCTTTCTTT. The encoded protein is CAISEVGATEAFF.

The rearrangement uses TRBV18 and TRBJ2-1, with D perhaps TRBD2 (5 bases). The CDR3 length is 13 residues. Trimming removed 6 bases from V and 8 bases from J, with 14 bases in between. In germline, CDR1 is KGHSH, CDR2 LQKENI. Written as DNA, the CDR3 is TGTGCCAGCTCCCCCGGGGAATTCGATGAGCAGTTCTTC. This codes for CASSPGEFDEQFF.

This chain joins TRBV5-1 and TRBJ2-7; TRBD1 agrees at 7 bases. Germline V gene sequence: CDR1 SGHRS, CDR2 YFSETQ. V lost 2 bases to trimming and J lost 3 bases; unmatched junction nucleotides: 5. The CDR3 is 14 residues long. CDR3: CASSFGQVDYEQYF. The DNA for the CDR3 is TGCGCCAGCAGCTTTGGACAGGTGGACTACGAGCAGTACTTC.

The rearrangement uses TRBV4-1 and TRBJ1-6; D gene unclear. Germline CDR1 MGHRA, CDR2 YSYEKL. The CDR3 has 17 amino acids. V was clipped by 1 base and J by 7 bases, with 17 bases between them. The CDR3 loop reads CASSQGRSRTPNSPLHF. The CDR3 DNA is TGCGCCAGCAGCCAAGGAAGGTCCCGGACTCCCAATTCACCCCTCCACTTT.